These 23 T cell receptor beta chains originate from one sample sequenced in a study of cytotoxic CD8 clonotypes in ibrutinib-treated CLL. Clones were read by immunoSEQ multiplex PCR, and TCRdb kept only the in-frame ones, dropping some. The table has 130,000 to 150,000 clones, about 80% seen once; the top ten hold roughly 13%. Sequences were derived from PBMCs, sampled after 12 months of ibrutinib treatment. Receptors were obtained from a human donor with chronic lymphocytic leukemia.

The chain carries TRBV11-2 and TRBJ2-7; D remains ambiguous. The V end lost 3 bases, the J end lost 2 bases, and 11 bases lay between the germline ends. The CDR3 is 14 amino acids. In germline, CDR1 is SGHAT, CDR2 FQNNGV. This CDR3 reads CASSLRVVAYEQYF. The CDR3 coding sequence is TGTGCCAGCAGCTTGCGCGTTGTTGCCTACGAGCAGTACTTC.

CDR3 in amino acids: CASSPGTAPGWGSQETQYF. For the CDR3, the DNA is TGTGCCAGCAGCCCCGGGACAGCCCCAGGTTGGGGGAGCCAGGAGACCCAGTACTTC. The rearrangement joins TRBV7-9 to TRBJ2-5, with 7 bases that match TRBD1. The J segment lost 5 bases and the V segment lost 5 bases, leaving 23 bases of the junction unmatched. Per germline, CDR1 SEHNR and CDR2 FQNEAQ (reference sequence). CDR3 length: 19 residues.

The V call is TRBV18, the J call TRBJ1-4; 7 positions match TRBD1. CDR1 is KGHSH, CDR2 LQKENI, per germline. J was trimmed by 8 bases and V by 4 bases; bases with no gene match: 7. The CDR3 has 14 residues. In nucleotides, the CDR3 is TGTGCCAGCTCACAGACAGGGTTTGGGGAAAAACTGTTTTTT. It translates to CASSQTGFGEKLFF.

The CDR3 region has the DNA TGTGCCAGCAGCCCTAACAGGGGGCGGAATTTCGAGCAGTACTTC. This sequence encodes CASSPNRGRNFEQYF. The chain carries TRBV7-2 and TRBJ2-7, with 9 bases aligning to TRBD1. This CDR3 has 15 residues. The germline V gene has CDR1 SGHTA and CDR2 FQGNSA. The ends lost 5 bases at V and 6 bases at J; junction bases unmatched: 11.

The chain joins TRBV7-8 to TRBJ1-1, with TRBD1 identical over 8 bases. From germline, CDR1 is SGHVS and CDR2 FQNEAQ. Germline trimming cut 1 base from V and 4 bases from J; bases unmatched to any gene: 5. The CDR3 length is 15 residues. The CDR3 loop reads CASSLVQGAGTEAFF. CDR3 sequence (DNA): TGTGCCAGCAGCTTAGTCCAGGGGGCGGGCACTGAAGCTTTCTTT.

The genes are TRBV5-1 and TRBJ2-1; the match to TRBD2 covers 7 bases. Germline CDR1 SGHRS, CDR2 YFSETQ. V lost 0 bases and J lost 4; bases outside the gene matches: 4. This CDR3 contains 15 residues. The CDR3 protein is CASSLELAAYNEQFF. As DNA, the CDR3 is TGCGCCAGCAGCTTGGAGCTAGCGGCATACAATGAGCAGTTCTTC.

The chain couples TRBV6-5 to TRBJ2-7; the match to TRBD1 covers 7 bases. The CDR3 length is 15 residues. Germline lookup yields CDR1 MNHEY and CDR2 SVGAGI. CDR3 sequence reads: CATRPSDRVKTEQYF. CDR3 DNA: TGTGCTACTAGGCCCTCCGACAGGGTAAAGACCGAGCAGTACTTC.

The J gene is TRBJ2-1, the V gene TRBV5-3; D may be TRBD1 (5 bases). TRBV5-3 is an ORF, and what it does is uncertain. The V gene lost 3 bases and the J gene lost 5 bases, with 9 bases spanning the gap. The CDR3 covers 13 residues. CDR3 nucleotides: TGTGCCAGAAGCTCCCGACAGCACAATGAGCAGTTCTTC. As protein: CARSSRQHNEQFF.

This clone appeared many times. The CDR3 region has the DNA TGCGCCAGCAGCCATACAGGGGGCACTGAAGCTTTCTTT. Translation gives CASSHTGGTEAFF. The rearrangement links TRBV4-3 to TRBJ1-1; 8 positions agree with TRBD1. J lost 4 bases, V lost 3 bases, and 1 base had no gene match. The CDR3 has 13 amino acids. Germline assignment: CDR1 LGHNA and CDR2 YSLEER.

The V and J genes are TRBV5-4 and TRBJ2-7; 7 nucleotides match TRBD2. Germline V CDR1 and CDR2: SGHNT, YYREEE (reference sequence). This CDR3 is built from 13 residues. Germline trimming cut 6 bases from V and 1 base from J; bases unmatched to any gene: 4. The CDR3 DNA sequence: TGTGCCAGCACAACTAGCGAGTCCTACGAGCAGTACTTC. It codes for CASTTSESYEQYF.

The genes are TRBV28 and TRBJ1-2, with a possible D match to TRBD1 (5 bases). V was trimmed by 10 bases and J by 3 bases, leaving 30 bases between them. The CDR3 totals 18 residues. Germline CDR1 MDHEN, CDR2 SYDVKM. As DNA, the CDR3 is TGTGCCACCCCAGCCTCCGGGGAGAAGCGTGGGGCTGACTATGGCTACACCTTC. Protein product: CATPASGEKRGADYGYTF.

This clone was seen more than once but under ten times. The rearrangement uses TRBV19 and TRBJ2-1; D not certain. With 4 bases removed from V and 0 bases from J, the gap between germline ends came to 4 bases. Germline V gene data show CDR1 as LNHDA and CDR2 as SQIVND (reference sequence). CDR3 length: 13 residues. CDR3 amino acids: CASSRDSYNEQFF. The CDR3 DNA sequence: TGTGCCAGTAGTAGGGACTCCTACAATGAGCAGTTCTTC.

The genes are TRBV4-2 and TRBJ2-1; 7 bases match TRBD2. Germline assignment: CDR1 LGHNA and CDR2 YNFKEQ. The CDR3 consists of 16 residues. V shed 0 bases and J 4 bases; nucleotides not matched to a gene: 6. The CDR3 sequence is CASSQDSGTIYNEQFF. The CDR3 DNA sequence: TGTGCCAGCAGCCAAGATTCCGGGACTATTTACAATGAGCAGTTCTTC.

The rearrangement links TRBV5-4 to TRBJ1-1; D is unresolved. Trimming left V 1 base short and J 1 base short, with 11 bases between. The CDR3 length is 15 residues. CDR1 and CDR2 (germline): SGHNT, YYREEE (reference sequence). Here the CDR3 DNA reads TGTGCCAGCAGCTTGACCCGGGCTGAGAACACTGAAGCTTTCTTT. This translates into CASSLTRAENTEAFF. The complete variable domain, with remaining parts taken from reference TRBV5-4 and TRBJ1-1, reads ETGVTQSPTHLIKTRGQQVTLRCSSQSGHNTVSWYQQALGQGPQFIFQYYREEENGRGNFPPRFSGLQFPNYSSELNVNALELDDSALYLCASSLTRAENTEAFFGQGTRLTVV.

The chain uses TRBV7-8 and TRBJ1-5; TRBD1 matches 7 bases. The germline V gene has CDR1 SGHVS and CDR2 FQNEAQ. V trimming: 8 bases; J trimming: 2 bases; junction bases outside the gene matches: 9. The CDR3 covers 15 residues. This chain's CDR3 is CASARGGVGNQPQHF. Written as DNA, the CDR3 is TGTGCCAGCGCCAGGGGGGGAGTTGGCAATCAGCCCCAGCATTTT.

This chain joins TRBV6-5 and TRBJ2-1; 10 nucleotides match TRBD2. Germline CDR1 and CDR2: MNHEY and SVGAGI. The CDR3 length is 16 residues. V dropped 2 bases and J dropped 8; count of bases not matched to a gene: 9. CDR3 nucleotide sequence: TGTGCCAGCAGTTACGGGGCTAGCGGGAGTTTCTATGAGCAGTTCTTC. The encoded protein is CASSYGASGSFYEQFF.

The J gene is TRBJ1-1, the V gene TRBV4-2; 7 positions match TRBD1. V lost 0 bases, J lost 4 bases, and 5 bases stayed unmatched. Germline CDR1 reads LGHNA; CDR2 reads YNFKEQ. The CDR3 sequence is 15 residues long. The CDR3 spells CASSQEEGASTEAFF. The CDR3 DNA is TGTGCCAGCAGCCAAGAAGAGGGGGCGAGCACTGAAGCTTTCTTT.

The chain joins TRBV7-2 to TRBJ1-1; D uncertain. The V and J ends lost 2 bases and 5 bases respectively, with 18 bases between them. Germline lookup yields CDR1 SGHTA and CDR2 FQGNSA. The CDR3 runs 16 residues. CDR3 DNA: TGTGCCAGCAGCTTATTCCATTCAAGTGATTGGACTGAAGCTTTCTTT. Translating gives CASSLFHSSDWTEAFF.

V usage is TRBV7-2 and J usage is TRBJ2-5; 10 bases match TRBD2. The V and J ends lost 5 bases and 5 bases, in that order; junction bases with no gene match: 5. CDR1 and CDR2 (germline): SGHTA, FQGNSA. The CDR3 consists of 14 residues. The CDR3 sequence is CASSKRTSGETQYF. The CDR3 region has the DNA TGTGCCAGCAGCAAGCGGACTAGCGGTGAGACCCAGTACTTC. Full variable domain (remainder filled in from reference TRBV7-2 and TRBJ2-5): GAGVSQSPSNKVTEKGKDVELRCDPISGHTALYWYRQSLGQGLEFLIYFQGNSAPDKSGLPSDRFSAERTGGSVSTLTIQRTQQEDSAVYLCASSKRTSGETQYFGPGTRLLVL.

V usage is TRBV6-5 and J usage is TRBJ1-5; D not certain. V gave up 5 bases and J gave up 5 bases, with 16 bases separating them. The CDR3 contains 15 residues. CDR1 MNHEY and CDR2 SVGAGI come from the germline V gene. This CDR3 reads CASSPQPTVYQPQHF. As DNA, the CDR3 is TGTGCCAGCAGTCCCCAACCTACGGTATATCAGCCCCAGCATTTT.

The chain has TRBV10-3 and TRBJ1-4; 8 bases are a match to TRBD1. CDR3 length: 14 amino acids. V gave up 3 bases and J gave up 8 bases; unmatched junction bases: 5. CDR1 and CDR2 (germline): ENHRY, SYGVKD. The CDR3 DNA follows: TGTGCCATCAGTGAACAGGGGGTTGGCGAAAAACTGTTTTTT. Its protein is CAISEQGVGEKLFF.

V and J are TRBV5-1 and TRBJ2-7, with D hard to call. Germline V gene lookup returns CDR1 SGHRS and CDR2 YFSETQ. Trimming removed 4 bases at V and 4 bases at J, with 9 bases between. This CDR3 is built from 12 residues. DNA for the CDR3: TGCGCCAGCAGCCGCGACGGGTACGAGCAGTACTTC. Residues: CASSRDGYEQYF.

The V gene is TRBV19, the J gene TRBJ1-2; 7 bases align to TRBD1. V trimming: 8 bases; J trimming: 7 bases; junction bases outside the gene matches: 4. Germline CDR1 and CDR2: LNHDA and SQIVND (reference sequence). The CDR3 extends over 11 amino acids. CDR3 loop: CASGGGFGYTF. The CDR3 coding sequence is TGTGCCAGTGGAGGGGGCTTTGGCTACACCTTC.